This T cell receptor beta chain comes out of a study of cytomegalovirus exposure and HLA in healthy donors. The PCR used 60 Vbeta and 13 Jbeta primers. Only in-frame clones appear in the TCRdb table, and some are missing; sequencing was by immunoSEQ multiplex PCR. The data show roughly 130,000 clones, roughly 80% seen once. This sequence was found in a man aged 25 to 40 in good health and CMV-seronegative. Material for sequencing was PBMCs.

CDR3 protein: CASSKPLASGGAPDTQYF. In nucleotides, the CDR3 is TGTGCCAGCAGTAAGCCCCTGGCTAGCGGGGGGGCACCAGATACGCAGTATTTT. This chain joins TRBV27 and TRBJ2-3; TRBD2 aligns across 12 bases. The germline V gene encodes CDR1 MNHEY and CDR2 SMNVEV (reference sequence). This CDR3 has 18 amino acids. The ends lost 5 bases at V and 4 bases at J; junction bases unmatched: 13.